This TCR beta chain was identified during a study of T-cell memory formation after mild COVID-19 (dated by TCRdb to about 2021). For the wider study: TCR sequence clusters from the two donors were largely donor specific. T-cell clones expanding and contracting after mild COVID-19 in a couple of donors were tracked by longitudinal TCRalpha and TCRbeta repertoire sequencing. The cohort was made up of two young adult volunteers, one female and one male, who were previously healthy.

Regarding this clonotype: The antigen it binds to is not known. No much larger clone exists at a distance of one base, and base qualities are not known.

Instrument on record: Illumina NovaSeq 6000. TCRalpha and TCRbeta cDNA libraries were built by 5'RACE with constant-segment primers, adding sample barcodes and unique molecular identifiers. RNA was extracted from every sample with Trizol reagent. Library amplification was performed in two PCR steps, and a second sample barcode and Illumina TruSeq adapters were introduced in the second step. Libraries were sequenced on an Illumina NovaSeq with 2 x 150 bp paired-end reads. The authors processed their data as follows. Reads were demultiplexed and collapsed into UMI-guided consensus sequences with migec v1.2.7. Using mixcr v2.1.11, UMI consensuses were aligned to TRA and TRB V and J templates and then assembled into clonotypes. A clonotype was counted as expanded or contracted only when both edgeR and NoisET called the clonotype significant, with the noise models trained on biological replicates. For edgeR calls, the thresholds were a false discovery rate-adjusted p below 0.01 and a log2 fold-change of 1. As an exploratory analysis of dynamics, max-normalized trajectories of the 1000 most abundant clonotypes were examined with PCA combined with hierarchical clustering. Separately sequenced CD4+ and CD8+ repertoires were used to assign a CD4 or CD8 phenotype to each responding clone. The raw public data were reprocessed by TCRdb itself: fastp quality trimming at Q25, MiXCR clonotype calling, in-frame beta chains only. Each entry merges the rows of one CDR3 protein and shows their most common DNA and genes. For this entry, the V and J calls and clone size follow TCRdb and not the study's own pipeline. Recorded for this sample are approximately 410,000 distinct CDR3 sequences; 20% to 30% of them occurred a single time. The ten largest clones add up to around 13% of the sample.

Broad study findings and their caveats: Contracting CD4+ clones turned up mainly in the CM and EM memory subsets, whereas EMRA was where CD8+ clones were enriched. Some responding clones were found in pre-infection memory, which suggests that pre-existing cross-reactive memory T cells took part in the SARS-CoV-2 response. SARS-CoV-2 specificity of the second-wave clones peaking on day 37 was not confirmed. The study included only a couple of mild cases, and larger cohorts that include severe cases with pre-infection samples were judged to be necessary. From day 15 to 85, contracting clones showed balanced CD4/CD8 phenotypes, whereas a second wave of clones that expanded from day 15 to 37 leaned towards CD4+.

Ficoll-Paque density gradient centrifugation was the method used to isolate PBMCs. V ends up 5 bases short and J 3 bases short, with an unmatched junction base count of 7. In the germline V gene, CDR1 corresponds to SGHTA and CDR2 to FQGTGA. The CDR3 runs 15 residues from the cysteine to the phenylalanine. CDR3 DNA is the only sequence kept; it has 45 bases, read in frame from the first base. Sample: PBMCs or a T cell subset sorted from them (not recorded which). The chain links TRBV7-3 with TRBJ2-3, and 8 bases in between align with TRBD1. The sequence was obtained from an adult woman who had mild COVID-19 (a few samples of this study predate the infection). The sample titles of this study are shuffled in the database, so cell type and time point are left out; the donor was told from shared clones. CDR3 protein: CASSLVRGPTDTQYF. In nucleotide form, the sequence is TGTGCCAGCAGCCTTGTCAGGGGGCCGACAGATACGCAGTATTTT.